The clone carrying this T cell receptor (beta chain) was counted once. This record belongs to a study of blood T cell repertoires in COVID-19. Study-level background: Sites in the United States, Italy and Spain provided acute and convalescent COVID-19 samples.

The germline V gene encodes CDR1 MNHEY and CDR2 SVGAGI. V shed 4 bases and J 2 bases; nucleotides not matched to a gene: 10. This CDR3 region has 16 residues. Generated by immunoSEQ multiplex PCR, the TCRdb table keeps only in-frame clones and is missing some. Among around 150,000 clones listed, just over 85% were seen once. The chain carries TRBV6-5 and TRBJ1-1; 7 positions match TRBD1. The sample was peripheral blood. The receptor was isolated from a man between 65 and 85 years old with acute or convalescent COVID-19. DNA for the CDR3: TGTGCCAGCAGTTCCGTGCCGGGACAGTCTAACACTGAAGCTTTCTTT. The encoded protein is CASSSVPGQSNTEAFF.